Detailed here is one T cell receptor (beta chain). Trimming pared 3 bases from V and 0 bases from J, leaving 10 bases between. Germline CDR1 reads SGDLS; CDR2 reads YYNGEE. The CDR3 is 15 amino acids. This sample is part of a study of blood T cell repertoires in COVID-19. Original handling: Amplification from reference gene primers served as the basis for estimated nucleated cell counts. TCRdb keeps only in-frame clones here, not all; method: immunoSEQ multiplex PCR. That table gives V, J and clone size, and the DNA gave D and trimming. The sample lists 250,000 to 300,000 clones, more than 75% occurring once.

Sequencing used PBMCs or T cells enriched from blood (not recorded which). V usage is TRBV9 and J usage is TRBJ1-3; D is possibly TRBD1 (6 bases). This clonotype originated in a man younger than 35 who had recovered from COVID-19. DNA of the CDR3: TGTGCCAGCAGCGCCCGGACAGACTCTGGAAACACCATATATTTT. This sequence encodes CASSARTDSGNTIYF. Filled out from reference TRBV9 and TRBJ1-3, the complete variable domain reads DSGVTQTPKHLITATGQRVTLRCSPRSGDLSVYWYQQSLDQGLQFLIQYYNGEERAKGNILERFSAQQFPDLHSELNLSSLELGDSALYFCASSARTDSGNTIYFGEGSWLTVV.